A single sample gave rise to the 28 T cell receptor beta chains below, sequenced in a study of cytomegalovirus exposure and HLA in healthy donors. PCR employed 60 Vbeta and 13 Jbeta primers. Some clones are missing from TCRdb's copy, which holds only in-frame ones; the method was immunoSEQ multiplex PCR. The data contain approximately 59,000 clones, approximately 78% of them singletons. Material: PBMCs. The receptor source for this set is a girl aged 10 to 17 in good health and CMV-seropositive.

V and J are TRBV15 and TRBJ1-6; D is unresolved. Per the germline V gene, CDR1 is LNHNV and CDR2 is YYDKDF (reference sequence). The CDR3 extends over 13 amino acids. Trimming stripped 5 bases from V and 6 bases from J, with 8 bases between. The CDR3 coding sequence is TGTGCCACCAGCGTCCTTCTTAATTCACCCCTCCACTTT. The encoded protein is CATSVLLNSPLHF.

The rearrangement links TRBV2 to TRBJ1-5, with 9 bases that match TRBD1. There are 15 residues in the CDR3. V shed 2 bases, J shed 3 bases, and the junction held 2 bases outside the gene matches. From germline, CDR1 is SNHLY and CDR2 FYNNEI. The CDR3, as DNA: TGTGCCAGCAGTGAACGGACAGGGGTCAATCAGCCCCAGCATTTT. Protein sequence: CASSERTGVNQPQHF.

This chain links TRBV30 with TRBJ1-2; perhaps TRBD1 as D (6 bases). Germline CDR1 and CDR2: GTSNPN and SVGIG (reference sequence). The CDR3 is 14 amino acids. V lost 2 bases to trimming and J lost 4 bases, with 14 bases between them. CDR3 loop: CAWSLGPGVYGYTF. The DNA of the CDR3 is TGTGCCTGGAGTCTCGGCCCAGGGGTCTATGGCTACACCTTC.

The chain employs TRBV28 and TRBJ2-1; 10 bases match TRBD1. V was clipped by 8 bases and J by 5 bases; unmatched bases: 9. The V gene's germline CDR1 is MDHEN and CDR2 SYDVKM. This CDR3 comprises 15 residues. The CDR3 coding sequence is TGTGCCAGCCGAAAGGACAGGGGGGCCCACAATGAGCAGTTCTTC. Translated: CASRKDRGAHNEQFF.

This clone has more than one count but fewer than ten. The chain employs TRBV10-3 and TRBJ1-1; a possible D gene is TRBD1 (5 bases). Germline V gene sequence: CDR1 ENHRY, CDR2 SYGVKD. The CDR3 has 12 amino acids. The CDR3 loop reads CASSRSGAEAFF. The CDR3 region has the DNA TGTGCTTCCTCCCGGTCGGGGGCTGAAGCTTTCTTT.

This clone was observed once. The chain couples TRBV10-3 to TRBJ2-7, with 10 bases lining up with TRBD1. The CDR3 is made up of 16 amino acids. The V gene's germline CDR1 is ENHRY and CDR2 SYGVKD. The V gene end was trimmed by 0 bases and the J gene end by 2 bases; junction bases not matched to a gene: 4. CDR3 region: CAISESGGTGAYEQYF. Written as DNA, the CDR3 is TGTGCCATCAGTGAGTCCGGGGGGACAGGGGCCTACGAGCAGTACTTC.

This chain connects TRBV7-5 to TRBJ1-1; no check of the table's D call, TRBD1, against the DNA was made. TRBV7-5 is classified as a pseudogene. This CDR3 comprises 15 residues. This CDR3 is CARSLGNRPNTEAFF. In DNA, the CDR3 is TGTGCCAGAAGCTTAGGTAACAGGCCTAACACTGAAGCTTTCTTT.

On this clone: Other DNA sequences within the sample encode an identical CDR3. This sequence joins TRBV7-9 and TRBJ1-5; D not certain. Germline V CDR1 and CDR2: SEHNR, FQNEAQ (reference sequence). The CDR3 has 15 amino acids. V was shortened by 0 bases and J by 0 bases, with 6 bases between the two germline ends. CDR3 loop: CASSLAGGSNQPQHF. CDR3 DNA: TGTGCCAGCAGCTTAGCTGGCGGTAGCAATCAGCCCCAGCATTTT.

This chain uses TRBV5-1 with TRBJ2-1; TRBD1 agrees at 8 bases. This CDR3 region has 16 residues. Trimming took 4 bases from V and 7 from J; bases not matched to a gene: 13. The germline V gene has CDR1 SGHRS and CDR2 YFSETQ. The CDR3 here is CASSTASGGAENEQFF. The CDR3 DNA reads TGCGCCAGCAGCACCGCTTCAGGGGGCGCGGAGAATGAGCAGTTCTTC. Drawing the rest from reference TRBV5-1 and TRBJ2-1, the complete variable domain is KAGVTQTPRYLIKTRGQQVTLSCSPISGHRSVSWYQQTPGQGLQFLFEYFSETQRNKGNFPGRFSGRQFSNSRSEMNVSTLELGDSALYLCASSTASGGAENEQFFGPGTRLTVL.

J is TRBJ2-1 and V is TRBV6-4; TRBD1 aligns across 10 bases. Per the germline V gene, CDR1 is MRHNA and CDR2 is SNTAGT. V trimming: 6 bases; J trimming: 12 bases; junction bases outside the gene matches: 11. This CDR3 has 14 residues. Here the CDR3 reads CASSAGTGDGMQFF. As DNA, the CDR3 is TGTGCCAGCAGCGCTGGGACAGGGGACGGTATGCAGTTCTTC.

The chain couples TRBV25-1 to TRBJ1-5; 9 nucleotides agree with TRBD1. Germline trimming cut 5 bases from V and 12 bases from J; bases unmatched to any gene: 11. Germline V gives CDR1 MGHDK, CDR2 SYGVNS. This CDR3 region has 14 residues. CDR3: CASSTGTGYADQHF. In DNA, the CDR3 is TGTGCCAGCAGTACCGGGACAGGGTACGCCGACCAGCATTTT. Supplemented by reference TRBV25-1 and TRBJ1-5, the full variable domain reads EADIYQTPRYLVIGTGKKITLECSQTMGHDKMYWYQQDPGMELHLIHYSYGVNSTEKGDLSSESTVSRIRTEHFPLTLESARPSHTSQYLCASSTGTGYADQHFGDGTRLSIL.

This clone was observed once. The J gene is TRBJ1-6, the V gene TRBV2, with no clear D. CDR3 length: 15 amino acids. The germline V and J ends were trimmed by 6 bases and 10 bases, with 19 bases remaining between them. CDR1 and CDR2 (germline): SNHLY, FYNNEI. The CDR3 region has the DNA TGTGCCAGCAGCCCCTCCCGGGTATTAGAATCACCCCTCCACTTT. Protein product: CASSPSRVLESPLHF.

The chain is built from TRBV6-1 and TRBJ2-2, with 12 bases identical to TRBD2. Looked up from germline, CDR1 is MNHNS and CDR2 is SASEGT. This CDR3 contains 17 residues. V lost 4 bases and J lost 3; bases outside the gene matches: 6. The CDR3: CASSGSSGRADTGELFF. CDR3 bases: TGTGCCAGCAGTGGATCTAGCGGGAGGGCCGACACCGGGGAGCTGTTTTTT.

This chain uses TRBV9 with TRBJ2-1, with 8 bases lining up with TRBD2. The ends lost 2 bases at V and 6 bases at J; junction bases unmatched: 4. Germline CDR1 is SGDLS and CDR2 is YYNGEE. CDR3 length equals 14 residues. CDR3 amino acids: CASSVRGALNEQFF. CDR3 bases: TGTGCCAGCAGCGTGCGGGGGGCACTCAATGAGCAGTTCTTC.

The chain couples TRBV30 to TRBJ2-1, with D perhaps TRBD1 (6 bases). Trimming pared 2 bases from V and 4 bases from J, leaving 9 bases between. The V gene's germline CDR1 is GTSNPN and CDR2 SVGIG (reference sequence). CDR3 size: 13 residues. Here the CDR3 reads CAWSQGLYNEQFF. The CDR3 coding sequence is TGTGCCTGGAGTCAGGGGCTATACAATGAGCAGTTCTTC.

This chain connects TRBV2 to TRBJ1-2; possibly TRBD1 for D (5 bases). Trimming left V 6 bases short and J 0 bases short, with 5 bases between. The CDR3 totals 12 residues. CDR1 is SNHLY, CDR2 FYNNEI, per germline. The CDR3 is CASRDTNYGYTF. As DNA, the CDR3 is TGTGCCAGCAGGGACACTAACTATGGCTACACCTTC.

The V gene is TRBV15, the J gene TRBJ2-2, with D possibly TRBD2 on 6 matching bases. The CDR3 runs to 14 residues. Germline CDR1 is LNHNV and CDR2 is YYDKDF (reference sequence). V was shortened by 0 bases and J by 6 bases, with 8 bases between the two germline ends. The CDR3 is CATSRDGRSGELFF. In DNA, the CDR3 is TGTGCCACCAGCAGAGATGGGAGGTCCGGGGAGCTGTTTTTT. The variable domain in full, completed from reference TRBV15 and TRBJ2-2, reads DAMVIQNPRYQVTQFGKPVTLSCSQTLNHNVMYWYQQKSSQAPKLLFHYYDKDFNNEADTPDNFQSRRPNTSFCFLDIRSPGLGDTAMYLCATSRDGRSGELFFGEGSRLTVL.

The V call is TRBV27, the J call TRBJ1-5, with D maybe TRBD1 (6 bases). The ends were cut back, 5 bases at V and 9 bases at J, with 14 bases in the middle. The CDR3 has 13 residues. Germline CDR1 MNHEY, CDR2 SMNVEV (reference sequence). CDR3 amino acids: CASSPTGKRPQHF. The CDR3 DNA sequence: TGTGCCAGCAGTCCTACAGGGAAACGGCCCCAGCATTTT.

The DNA of the CDR3 is TGTGCCAGCAGTACTTCCCAAGCCTATGGCTACACCTTC. It yields the protein CASSTSQAYGYTF. The V gene is TRBV27, the J gene TRBJ1-2; D is uncertain. This CDR3 contains 13 residues. Germline lookup yields CDR1 MNHEY and CDR2 SMNVEV (reference sequence). Between the trimmed V and J ends, which lost 5 bases and 4 bases, there was a span of 11 bases.

The chain links TRBV9 to TRBJ1-2; 7 bases are shared with TRBD1. Germline V lookup: CDR1 SGDLS, CDR2 YYNGEE. The CDR3 contains 16 residues. J gave up 0 bases and V 3 bases, and 8 bases lay outside the gene matches. The CDR3 region is CASSAGTVESNYGYTF. The CDR3 DNA reads as TGTGCCAGCAGCGCCGGGACAGTGGAATCTAACTATGGCTACACCTTC.

This clone has more than one count but fewer than ten. V is TRBV27 and J is TRBJ1-3; tentatively, D is TRBD1 (6 bases). CDR1 is MNHEY, CDR2 SMNVEV, per germline (reference sequence). Trimming cost V 5 bases and J 4 bases, with 9 bases left between them. This CDR3 has 13 amino acids. The CDR3 loop reads CASSIDRGNTIYF. DNA of the CDR3: TGTGCCAGCAGTATTGACAGGGGAAACACCATATATTTT.

This clone was counted only a few times. This chain joins TRBV6-1 and TRBJ2-7; D is possibly TRBD1 (5 bases). In germline, CDR1 is MNHNS, CDR2 SASEGT. The CDR3 is made up of 13 amino acids. V gave up 0 bases and J gave up 5 bases, with 8 bases separating them. The CDR3 region is CASSEAQGDEQYF. Here the CDR3 DNA reads TGTGCCAGCAGTGAAGCGCAAGGGGACGAGCAGTACTTC.

This chain's CDR3 is CASSFAEGDTQYF. CDR3 DNA: TGTGCCAGCAGCTTCGCGGAAGGAGATACGCAGTATTTT. The rearrangement uses TRBV5-4 and TRBJ2-3; D is unresolved. Germline lookup yields CDR1 SGHNT and CDR2 YYREEE (reference sequence). The V end lost 2 bases, the J end lost 5 bases, and 9 bases lay between the germline ends. The CDR3 has 13 residues.

This chain uses TRBV18 with TRBJ1-2, with D possibly matching TRBD1 (6 bases). With 4 bases removed from V and 3 bases from J, the gap between germline ends came to 15 bases. The length of the CDR3 is 15 residues. CDR1 and CDR2 (germline): KGHSH, LQKENI. This chain's CDR3 is CASSQDSHDYYGYTF. CDR3 nucleotide sequence: TGTGCCAGCTCACAGGACAGCCACGACTACTATGGCTACACCTTC. The whole variable domain, remainder taken from reference TRBV18 and TRBJ1-2, is NAGVMQNPRHLVRRRGQEARLRCSPMKGHSHVYWYRQLPEEGLKFMVYLQKENIIDESGMPKERFSAEFPKEGPSILRIQQVVRGDSAAYFCASSQDSHDYYGYTFGSGTRLTVV.

The J gene is TRBJ1-1, the V gene TRBV18; TRBD1 might be the D (5 bases). Trimming took off 3 bases at V and 3 bases at J, with 11 bases between the two ends. This CDR3 region has 14 residues. CDR1 KGHSH and CDR2 LQKENI come from the germline V gene. The DNA of the CDR3 is TGTGCCAGCTCACCGCAGGGTCCCTACACTGAAGCTTTCTTT. It codes for CASSPQGPYTEAFF.

The rearrangement joins TRBV11-2 to TRBJ1-3, with D perhaps matching TRBD1 (6 bases). The CDR3 has 16 residues. Germline CDR1 reads SGHAT; CDR2 reads FQNNGV. The V end lost 6 bases, the J end lost 4 bases, and 19 bases lay between the germline ends. The CDR3 DNA is TGTGCCAGCAGATGGGGGCGTGGGACTAAAGGAAACACCATATATTTT. Translating it yields CASRWGRGTKGNTIYF.

This sequence joins TRBV7-2 and TRBJ2-5; 9 nucleotides match TRBD2. V was pared by 5 bases and J by 1 base, with 5 bases of the junction left unmatched. Germline loops: CDR1 SGHTA, CDR2 FQGNSA. The CDR3 is 15 amino acids. The CDR3 region has the DNA TGTGCCAGCAGCCACTCAGCGGGAGGCCAAGAGACCCAGTACTTC. Its protein is CASSHSAGGQETQYF.

The gene calls are TRBV16 and TRBJ2-1; D may be TRBD2 (6 bases). This CDR3 contains 16 residues. Germline V lookup: CDR1 KGHSY, CDR2 FQNENV. V lost 4 bases and J lost 7, with 20 bases in between. CDR3 bases: TGTGCCAGCAGCCGAAAACGGGGGTTGATGTGGAATGAGCAGTTCTTC. Protein sequence: CASSRKRGLMWNEQFF.